A single sample gave rise to the 7 T cell receptor beta chains below, sequenced in a study of blood T cell repertoires in COVID-19. Data came from immunoSEQ multiplex PCR; TCRdb stores just in-frame clones and leaves some out. The sample lists just over 70,000 clones, 90% to 95% occurring once. The sequenced material came from peripheral blood. The source of these receptors is a human donor in a cohort sampled during active COVID-19.

The chain combines TRBV19 with TRBJ1-4; D is possibly TRBD1 (5 bases). The CDR3 runs to 15 residues. The germline V gene has CDR1 LNHDA and CDR2 SQIVND (reference sequence). V dropped 4 bases and J dropped 4 bases, with 13 bases sitting between them. The CDR3 nucleotides are TGTGCCAGTAGTACCGGACAAGAACATAATGAAAAACTGTTTTTT. This translates into CASSTGQEHNEKLFF.

The rearrangement uses TRBV4-1 and TRBJ2-6, with 8 bases that match TRBD2. This CDR3 region has 21 residues. CDR1 is MGHRA, CDR2 YSYEKL, per germline. The V gene end was trimmed by 3 bases and the J gene end by 0 bases; junction bases not matched to a gene: 16. The CDR3 sequence is CASSHVLGLAGKDSGANVLTF. DNA of the CDR3: TGCGCCAGCAGCCATGTTTTAGGGTTAGCGGGAAAAGACTCTGGGGCCAACGTCCTGACTTTC.

This chain links TRBV5-6 with TRBJ2-7; TRBD2 aligns across 9 bases. Germline lookup yields CDR1 SGHDT and CDR2 YYEEEE. The V segment lost 8 bases and the J segment 0 bases; nucleotides outside the gene matches: 12. The CDR3 totals 16 residues. This chain's CDR3 is CASRNRIAGASYEQYF. The DNA for the CDR3 is TGTGCCAGTCGGAACCGGATAGCGGGGGCCTCCTACGAGCAGTACTTC. Complete variable domain (other parts from reference TRBV5-6 and TRBJ2-7): DAGVTQSPTHLIKTRGQQVTLRCSPKSGHDTVSWYQQALGQGPQFIFQYYEEEERQRGNFPDRFSGHQFPNYSSELNVNALLLGDSALYLCASRNRIAGASYEQYFGPGTRLTVT.

This clone has just one count. The chain recombines TRBV28 with TRBJ1-2; no reliable D call. Germline V gene sequence: CDR1 MDHEN, CDR2 SYDVKM. The CDR3 has 12 amino acids. Trimming took off 9 bases at V and 1 base at J, with 9 bases between the two ends. The CDR3 protein is CASGLFNYGYTF. The CDR3 DNA is TGTGCCAGTGGACTTTTTAACTATGGCTACACCTTC.

The chain carries TRBV11-1 and TRBJ2-7; D possibly corresponds to TRBD1 (5 bases). This CDR3 region has 15 residues. Germline V gene sequence: CDR1 SGHAT, CDR2 FQDESV (reference sequence). V was trimmed by 3 bases and J by 5 bases, leaving 17 bases between them. CDR3 amino acids: CASSFHQGAVHEQYF. The CDR3 DNA reads as TGTGCCAGCAGCTTTCATCAGGGTGCGGTCCACGAGCAGTACTTC.

The chain has TRBV15 and TRBJ2-7; tentatively, D is TRBD1 (6 bases). Trimming pared 5 bases from V and 3 bases from J, leaving 14 bases between. This CDR3 is 14 amino acids long. CDR1 and CDR2 (germline): LNHNV, YYDKDF (reference sequence). The CDR3 bases are TGTGCCACCAGCTCCCGGACAGAAGGCTACGAGCAGTACTTC. This encodes CATSSRTEGYEQYF.

The chain carries TRBV11-2 and TRBJ2-7; tentative D call: TRBD2 (6 bases). Germline loops: CDR1 SGHAT, CDR2 FQNNGV. V dropped 5 bases and J dropped 0 bases, with 26 bases sitting between them. The CDR3 length is 19 residues. The CDR3 region has the DNA TGTGCCAGCAGCCCCGCGGCTTACAGGCAGGGAGGAAACTCCTACGAGCAGTACTTC. Translation gives CASSPAAYRQGGNSYEQYF.